This T cell receptor (beta chain) was captured by sequencing in a study of cytomegalovirus exposure and HLA in healthy donors. With 60 Vbeta and 13 Jbeta primers, the PCR was carried out. Repertoires were generated with immunoSEQ multiplex PCR, while TCRdb's copy carries only in-frame clones and drops some. Here the sample spans under 150,000 clones, around 78% being singletons. V dropped 3 bases and J dropped 4; count of bases not matched to a gene: 7. CDR1 and CDR2 from the germline V gene are MNHNS and SASEGT. This CDR3 is 15 amino acids long. This receptor was identified in a woman in her thirties or forties in good health and CMV-seronegative. This sequence joins TRBV6-1 and TRBJ2-7; 9 bases match TRBD1. The specimen sequenced was PBMCs. The CDR3 spells CASSDQPGQGYEQYF. Here the CDR3 DNA reads TGTGCCAGCAGTGACCAACCGGGACAGGGTTACGAGCAGTACTTC.